A single sample gave rise to the 2 T cell receptor beta chains below, sequenced in a study of cytomegalovirus exposure and HLA in healthy donors. Primers included in the PCR were 60 Vbeta and 13 Jbeta primers. Method: immunoSEQ multiplex PCR; TCRdb's copy keeps in-frame clones and lacks some. The table has 200,000 to 250,000 clones, 76% seen once. Sequencing was performed on PBMCs. These receptors were collected from a man between 18 and 29 years old in good health and CMV-seronegative.

This chain uses TRBV6-5 with TRBJ2-3, with 8 bases that match TRBD2. The CDR3 is made up of 15 amino acids. V lost 6 bases to trimming and J lost 2 bases; unmatched junction nucleotides: 7. Germline CDR1 reads MNHEY; CDR2 reads SVGAGI. The CDR3 sequence: CASSHSGTYTDTQYF. The CDR3 coding sequence is TGTGCCAGCAGCCATAGCGGGACGTACACAGATACGCAGTATTTT.

CDR3 nucleotide sequence: TGTGCCAGCATTAGTGTTAGCGGGGGGTACAATGAGCAGTTCTTC. This codes for CASISVSGGYNEQFF. The chain employs TRBV2 and TRBJ2-1, with 10 bases that match TRBD2. The J segment lost 4 bases and the V segment lost 7 bases, leaving 7 bases of the junction unmatched. The CDR3 runs to 15 residues. Germline assignment: CDR1 SNHLY and CDR2 FYNNEI.